The clone carrying this T cell receptor beta chain was seen ten or more times. The TCR beta CDR3 regions underwent amplification using RNA transcripts as the source. The HTBI primer set drove a first-round RT-PCR of the TCR CDR3. TCRdb re-called the multiplex PCR reads through MiXCR, storing one row per CDR3 protein. In the table there are 500,000 to 700,000 distinct CDR3 sequences, over 15% of which are singletons. This entry belongs to a study of T cells in Graves' hyperthyroidism and ophthalmopathy. Fresh peripheral blood, approximately 9.7 ml, was the source of the PBMCs. Trimming cost V 2 bases and J 2 bases; bases outside gene matches: 3. The CDR3 length is 14 residues. Germline V CDR1 and CDR2: GTSNPN, SVGIG (reference sequence).

This chain links TRBV30 with TRBJ2-1; TRBD2 matches at 7 bases. Sequenced material: blood. The clonotype originates from a young woman with Graves' hyperthyroidism. CDR3 nucleotide sequence: TGTGCCTGGAGTTCCGGACTAGCCTACAATGAGCAGTTCTTC. Its translation: CAWSSGLAYNEQFF. The whole variable domain, filled in from reference TRBV30 and TRBJ2-1, reads SQTIHQWPATLVQPVGSPLSLECTVEGTSNPNLYWYRQAAGRGLQLLFYSVGIGQISSEVPQNLSASRPQDRQFILSSKKLLLSDSGFYLCAWSSGLAYNEQFFGPGTRLTVL.